This is a list of T cell receptor beta chains from one sample in a study of cytomegalovirus exposure and HLA in healthy donors. Clones were sequenced by immunoSEQ multiplex PCR, and TCRdb holds only the in-frame ones, with some missing. The profile shows over 100,000 clones, around 83% of them singletons. Sequenced input: PBMCs. Receptor source: a woman aged 50 to 65 in good health and CMV-seropositive. Both conserved end residues are part of each CDR3. D genes are given only for firm matches. For some rows the clone size is stated as once, few or many, or as a class when expanded; others skip it.

V gene	D gene	J gene	clone size	CDR3 DNA	CDR3 protein
TRBV9	TRBD1	TRBJ1-2	NA	TGTGCCAGCAGCGCGACAGGGGCGAACTATGGCTACACCTTC	CASSATGANYGYTF
TRBV15	TRBD1	TRBJ1-1	NA	TGTGCCACCAGCAGAGCCGGGACAGAGCCAGAAGCTTTCTTT	CATSRAGTEPEAFF
TRBV5-5	TRBD1	TRBJ1-1	NA	TGTGCCAGCAGCTTGAACTCGGACAGGGGGTTGGCTTTCTTT	CASSLNSDRGLAFF
TRBV6-5	TRBD1	TRBJ2-7	NA	TGTGCCAGCAGTCGAAACAGGGGTCGGAACGAGCAGTACTTC	CASSRNRGRNEQYF
TRBV9	NA	TRBJ2-7	NA	TGTGCCAGCAGCGTAGGAAACAGTCCTCCCTACGAGCAGTACTTC	CASSVGNSPPYEQYF
TRBV28	NA	TRBJ2-3	NA	TGTGCCAGCACTCAGATCGCAGATACGCAGTATTTT	CASTQIADTQYF
TRBV12-1	NA	TRBJ1-5	once	NA	CASSSLTALCQHF
TRBV10-2	NA	TRBJ1-5	few	TGCGCCAGCAGTGAATGGGCCAAGAGACAGCCCCAGCATTTT	CASSEWAKRQPQHF
TRBV5-1	NA	TRBJ2-1	NA	TGCGCCAGCAGCTTCCTGACAGGCTCCTACAATGAGCAGTTCTTC	CASSFLTGSYNEQFF
TRBV7-9	NA	TRBJ1-1	NA	TGTGCCAGCGGAAGGGACATGAACACTGAAGCTTTCTTT	CASGRDMNTEAFF
TRBV6-6	TRBD1	TRBJ2-7	NA	TGTGCCAGCAATATTGGACAGGGCCGCTACGAGCAGTACTTC	CASNIGQGRYEQYF
TRBV9	TRBD1	TRBJ1-4	few	TGTGCCAGCAGCGAGGGACAGTTAGGTGAAAAACTGTTTTTT	CASSEGQLGEKLFF
TRBV7-6	TRBD2	TRBJ2-2	NA	TGTGCCAGCACCATAGGGGTTAGCGGGGGCACCGGGGAGCTGTTTTTT	CASTIGVSGGTGELFF
TRBV2	NA	TRBJ2-5	NA	TGTGCCAGCAGTGACCGGATACTAGGAGGAGAGACCCAGTACTTC	CASSDRILGGETQYF
TRBV7-2	NA	TRBJ1-2	once	TGTGCCAGCAGCTTAGGCGGGTCGGGGGGCTACACCTTC	CASSLGGSGGYTF
TRBV5-1	TRBD2	TRBJ2-3	NA	TGCGCCAGCAGGTACGGGGGGGCCCCGAACACAGATACGCAGTATTTT	CASRYGGAPNTDTQYF
TRBV7-9	NA	TRBJ1-3	NA	TGTGCCAGCAGCTATCGGGGGGCGTTAGACACCATATATTTT	CASSYRGALDTIYF
TRBV2	NA	TRBJ1-5	NA	TGTGCCAGCAGTGAACAGGGCCGCGGGAGTCAGCCCCAGCATTTT	CASSEQGRGSQPQHF
TRBV4-3	TRBD1	TRBJ2-7	NA	TGCGCCAGCAGCCAAGGCCGGACAGGAACCTACGAGCAGTACTTC	CASSQGRTGTYEQYF
TRBV10-1	TRBD2	TRBJ2-7	NA	TGCGCCAGCAGGCCTCGGGCGAGACTAGCCCATACCTACGAGCAGTACTTC	CASRPRARLAHTYEQYF
TRBV7-2	TRBD2	TRBJ2-3	NA	TGTGCCAGCAGCTTAGGGCTAGCGGGCACAGATACGCAGTATTTT	CASSLGLAGTDTQYF
TRBV11-2	TRBD2	TRBJ2-7	few	TGTGCCAGCAGCGACATAAGCGGGAGAGGATCCTACGAGCAGTACTTC	CASSDISGRGSYEQYF
TRBV9	NA	TRBJ2-2	NA	TGTGCCAGCACCAGGGGAGGGGACACCGGGGAGCTGTTTTTT	CASTRGGDTGELFF
TRBV5-1	NA	TRBJ2-3	once	TGCGCCAGCAGCCAAGGACTTGGCACAGATACGCAGTATTTT	CASSQGLGTDTQYF
TRBV5-1	TRBD2	TRBJ2-3	NA	TGCGCCAGCAGCTCTTGGCGGGGGGCGGGTCGCACAGATACGCAGTATTTT	CASSSWRGAGRTDTQYF
TRBV6-5	NA	TRBJ1-5	NA	TGTGCCAGCAGGGGGAGGGCCGGGCAGCCCCAGCATTTT	CASRGRAGQPQHF
TRBV4-3	TRBD1	TRBJ1-1	few	TGCGCCAGCAGCCAAGAACGTCGACAGGGGAGGGAAGCTTTCTTT	CASSQERRQGREAFF
TRBV23-1	TRBD1	TRBJ2-7	NA	TGCGCCAGCAGTCAATCCGGGACAGGGAGCGAGCAGTACTTC	CASSQSGTGSEQYF
TRBV13	NA	TRBJ1-2	NA	TGTGCCAGCAGCTTACAGACGGGCTATGGCTACACCTTC	CASSLQTGYGYTF